This T cell receptor (beta chain) was sequenced in a study of OX40 agonist ivuxolimab in advanced cancers. Looking at the study overall: Each dose-escalation patient presented with hepatocellular carcinoma, melanoma, renal cell or head and neck cancer. With a range of 23 to 79, age averaged about 59 years, and 65% to 85% were male. Findings of the study overall: Among some nonresponders, normalized T-cell clonal expansion was also low.

If patients had autoimmune disease history or systemic immunosuppression, they were excluded. Sequenced by immunoSEQ multiplex PCR; TCRdb stores in-frame clones only, minus some. The table has more than 80,000 clones, roughly nine tenths seen once. The J segment lost 11 bases and the V segment lost 6 bases, leaving 12 bases of the junction unmatched. The CDR3 has 13 residues. In germline, CDR1 is SGHNT, CDR2 YENEEA. This clone was recorded only once. What it binds is unknown. The sequence was obtained from an adult with an advanced solid tumor such as melanoma, head and neck, liver or kidney cancer. The input for sequencing was CD4+ or CD8+ T cells sorted from blood, taken in a trial of the OX40 agonist ivuxolimab. The J gene is TRBJ1-1, the V gene TRBV11-3; 7 bases map to TRBD1. The CDR3, as DNA: TGTGCCAGCAGTCTAGTTCCCGGGACAGCGGCTTTCTTT. It translates to CASSLVPGTAAFF.